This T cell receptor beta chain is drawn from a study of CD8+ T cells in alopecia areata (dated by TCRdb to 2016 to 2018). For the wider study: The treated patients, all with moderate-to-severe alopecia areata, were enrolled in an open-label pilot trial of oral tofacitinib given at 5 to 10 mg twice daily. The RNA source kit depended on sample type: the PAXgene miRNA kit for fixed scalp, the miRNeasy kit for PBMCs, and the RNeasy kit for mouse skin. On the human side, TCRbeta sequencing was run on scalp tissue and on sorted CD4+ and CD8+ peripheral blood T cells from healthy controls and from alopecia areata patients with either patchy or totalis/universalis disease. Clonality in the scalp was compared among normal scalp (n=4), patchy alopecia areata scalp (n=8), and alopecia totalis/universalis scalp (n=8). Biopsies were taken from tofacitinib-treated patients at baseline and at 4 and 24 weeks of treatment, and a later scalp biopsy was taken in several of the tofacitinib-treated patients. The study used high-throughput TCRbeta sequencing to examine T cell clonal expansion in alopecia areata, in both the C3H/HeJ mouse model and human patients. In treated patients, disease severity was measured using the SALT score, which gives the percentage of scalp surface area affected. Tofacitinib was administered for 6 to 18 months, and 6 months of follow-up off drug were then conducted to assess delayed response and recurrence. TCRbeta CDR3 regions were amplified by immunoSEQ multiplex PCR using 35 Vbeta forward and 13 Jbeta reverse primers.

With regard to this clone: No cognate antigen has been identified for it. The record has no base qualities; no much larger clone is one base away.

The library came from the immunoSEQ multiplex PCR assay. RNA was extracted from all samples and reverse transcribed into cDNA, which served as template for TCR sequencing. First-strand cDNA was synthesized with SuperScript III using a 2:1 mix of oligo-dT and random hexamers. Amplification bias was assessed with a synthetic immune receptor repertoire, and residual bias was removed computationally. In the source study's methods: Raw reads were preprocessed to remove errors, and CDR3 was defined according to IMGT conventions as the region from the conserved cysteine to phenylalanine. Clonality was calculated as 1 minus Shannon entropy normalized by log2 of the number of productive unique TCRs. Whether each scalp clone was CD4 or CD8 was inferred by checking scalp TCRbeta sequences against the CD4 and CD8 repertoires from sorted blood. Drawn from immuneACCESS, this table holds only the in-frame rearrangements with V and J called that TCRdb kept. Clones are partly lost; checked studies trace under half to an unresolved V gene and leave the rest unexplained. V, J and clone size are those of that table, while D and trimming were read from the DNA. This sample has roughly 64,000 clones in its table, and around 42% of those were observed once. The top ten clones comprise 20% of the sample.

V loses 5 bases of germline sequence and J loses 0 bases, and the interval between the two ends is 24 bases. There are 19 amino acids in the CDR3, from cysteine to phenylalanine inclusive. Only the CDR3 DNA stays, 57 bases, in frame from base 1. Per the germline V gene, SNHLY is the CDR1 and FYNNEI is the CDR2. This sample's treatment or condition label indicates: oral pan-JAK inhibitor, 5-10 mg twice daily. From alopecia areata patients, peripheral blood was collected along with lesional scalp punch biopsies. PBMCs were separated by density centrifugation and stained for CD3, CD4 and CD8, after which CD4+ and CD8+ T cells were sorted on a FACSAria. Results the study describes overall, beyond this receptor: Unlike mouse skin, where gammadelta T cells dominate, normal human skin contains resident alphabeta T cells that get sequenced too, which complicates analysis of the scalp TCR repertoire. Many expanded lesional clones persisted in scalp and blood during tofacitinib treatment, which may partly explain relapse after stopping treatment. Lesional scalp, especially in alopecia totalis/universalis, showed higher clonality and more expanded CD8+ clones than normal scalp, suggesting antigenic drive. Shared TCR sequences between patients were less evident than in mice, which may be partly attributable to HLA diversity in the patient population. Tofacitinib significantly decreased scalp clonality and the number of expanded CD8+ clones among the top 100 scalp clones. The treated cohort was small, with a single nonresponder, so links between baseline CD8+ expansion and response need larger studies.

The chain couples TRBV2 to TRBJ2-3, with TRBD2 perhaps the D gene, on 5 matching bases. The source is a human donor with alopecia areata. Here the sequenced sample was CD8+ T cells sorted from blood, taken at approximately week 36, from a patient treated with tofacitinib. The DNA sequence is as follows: TGTGCCAGCAGTCTGGTCGGAGCGGAGCCTAGGGCTAGCACAGATACGCAGTATTTT. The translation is CASSLVGAEPRASTDTQYF.